This T cell receptor beta chain was identified in a study of cytomegalovirus exposure and HLA in healthy donors. Whole-study results and caveats: Analysis was performed later, and it showed HLA-associated TCR beta chains to be more clonally expanded than equally common others.

PCR employed 60 Vbeta and 13 Jbeta primers. The data were produced by immunoSEQ multiplex PCR, yet TCRdb's version contains in-frame clones alone and is incomplete. This repertoire shows 150,000 to 180,000 clones, about 85% found once; its top ten account for approximately 2.5%. Germline V gene data show CDR1 as SGHRS and CDR2 as YFSETQ. The CDR3 is made up of 13 amino acids. Regarding this clone: Its antigen remains unknown. Germline is not matched at one junction end, which may reflect a read error. This same CDR3 is encoded by further DNA sequences in the sample.

This rearrangement joins TRBV5-1 to TRBJ1-2, with 7 nucleotides matching TRBD1. The receptor was isolated from a woman younger than 30 in good health and CMV-seronegative. What was sequenced was PBMCs. The CDR3 region has the DNA TGTGCCAGCAGCCCGGGACAGAACTATGGCTACACCTTC. It yields the protein CASSPGQNYGYTF.